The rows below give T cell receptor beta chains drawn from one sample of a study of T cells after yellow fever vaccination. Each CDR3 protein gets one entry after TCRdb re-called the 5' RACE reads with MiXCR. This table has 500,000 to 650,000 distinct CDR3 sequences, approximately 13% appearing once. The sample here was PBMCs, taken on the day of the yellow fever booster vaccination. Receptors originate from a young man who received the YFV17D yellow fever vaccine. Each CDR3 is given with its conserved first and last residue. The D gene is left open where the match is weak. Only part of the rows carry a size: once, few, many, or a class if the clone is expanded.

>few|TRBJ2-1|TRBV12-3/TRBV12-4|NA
CASRTNEQFF
TGTGCCAGCAGGACCAATGAGCAGTTCTTC
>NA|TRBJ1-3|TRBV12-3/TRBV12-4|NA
CASSLGLGGSGNTIYF
TGTGCCAGCAGTTTAGGTTTAGGGGGCTCTGGAAACACCATATATTTT
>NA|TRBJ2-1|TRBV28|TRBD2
CASSPSGLMPFF
TGTGCCAGCAGTCCTAGCGGTCTTATGCCGTTCTTC
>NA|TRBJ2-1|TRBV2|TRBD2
CASSDPSGRVMAFF
TGTGCCAGCAGTGATCCTAGCGGGAGGGTAATGGCATTCTTC
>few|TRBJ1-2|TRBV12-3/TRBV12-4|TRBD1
CASSLRAGGFGYTF
TGTGCCAGCAGTCTACGGGCAGGGGGCTTTGGCTACACCTTC
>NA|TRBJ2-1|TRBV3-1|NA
CASSRGIDEQFF
TGTGCCAGCAGCCGGGGGATCGATGAGCAGTTCTTC
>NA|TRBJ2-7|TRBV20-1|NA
CSAVDGGKYEQYF
TGCAGTGCTGTGGACGGCGGCAAATACGAGCAGTACTTC
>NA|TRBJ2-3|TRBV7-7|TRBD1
CASSLQTGAVTQYF
TGTGCTAGCAGCTTGCAGACAGGGGCAGTTACGCAGTATTTT
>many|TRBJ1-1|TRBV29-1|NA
CSVGTAEAFF
TGCAGCGTTGGGACGGCTGAAGCTTTCTTT
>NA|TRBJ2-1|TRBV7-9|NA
CASSYYGPYNEQFF
TGTGCCAGCAGCTACTATGGTCCTTACAATGAGCAGTTCTTC
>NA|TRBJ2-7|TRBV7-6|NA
CASSLESPGWARAAYEQYF
TGTGCCAGCAGCTTAGAGTCGCCCGGCTGGGCCCGGGCAGCCTACGAGCAGTACTTC
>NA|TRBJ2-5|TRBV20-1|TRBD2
CSARATSGRGTQYF
TGCAGTGCTAGAGCGACTAGCGGGAGAGGGACCCAGTACTTC
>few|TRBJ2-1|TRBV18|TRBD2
CASSPSSVPRTSGRHEQFF
TGTGCCAGCTCACCCAGTTCGGTTCCCAGGACTAGCGGGAGACATGAGCAGTTCTTC
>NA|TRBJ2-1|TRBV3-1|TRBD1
CASTLDRGTYNEQFF
TGTGCCAGCACCCTGGACAGGGGAACATACAATGAGCAGTTCTTC
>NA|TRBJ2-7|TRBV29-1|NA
CSVVGFTYEQYF
TGCAGCGTTGTGGGGTTTACCTACGAGCAGTACTTC
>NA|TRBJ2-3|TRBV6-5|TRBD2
CASTTLAGGGDTQYF
TGTGCCAGCACCACACTAGCGGGAGGAGGAGATACGCAGTATTTT